This entry features one T cell receptor beta chain sequence. Antigen unknown. These data belong to a study of PD-1 blockade in classical Hodgkin lymphoma. The CDR3 sequence is 19 residues long. With 2 bases clipped from V and 4 bases from J, the junction kept 19 bases outside the gene matches. The germline CDR1 and CDR2 sequences are MNHEY and SMNVEV (reference sequence). TCRdb's table, derived via immunoSEQ multiplex PCR, lists solely in-frame clones and lacks some. Seen here are 150,000 or so clones, 78% observed once, and the top ten hold 7.5% to 10%. No patient escaped relapse after autologous stem cell transplantation, and brentuximab vedotin exposure varied. Best responses included complete response and partial response; otherwise, the best response was progressive disease. Study results and caveats: Newly diagnosed patients reportedly trailed healthy donors in baseline TCR diversity. CD4+ but not CD8+ TCR diversity rose significantly by C4D1.

The chain recombines TRBV27 with TRBJ1-2, with 7 bases matching TRBD1. This receptor was obtained from a human donor with classical Hodgkin lymphoma. Sequenced here: peripheral blood mononuclear cells (PBMCs), sampled before the second cycle of nivolumab. The CDR3 DNA sequence: TGTGCCAGCAGTTTAGCCCACCGGTTGAGGGGGCGAGGCCCCTATGGCTACACCTTC. Encoded protein: CASSLAHRLRGRGPYGYTF.